The T cell receptor beta chain under discussion was sequenced for a study of blood T cell repertoires in COVID-19. About the study: From T cells, B-cell-depleted T cells, or PBMCs came the material, which was cDNA or gDNA.

The CDR3 runs 15 residues. From germline, CDR1 is SGHDT and CDR2 YYEEEE. V lost 1 base and J lost 8; bases outside the gene matches: 8. In the original processing: Amplification from reference gene primers served as the basis for estimated nucleated cell counts. Libraries were prepared by immunoSEQ multiplex PCR; TCRdb keeps only in-frame clonotypes and omits some of them. D and trimming come from the DNA, and the V and J calls and clone size come from that table. The data contain approximately 230,000 clones, roughly 83% of them singletons. The chain recombines TRBV5-6 with TRBJ1-2; 10 positions agree with TRBD1. The sample taken for sequencing was peripheral blood. This clonotype originated in a man older than 75 with acute or convalescent COVID-19. Here the CDR3 DNA reads TGTGCCAGCAGCTTGTATGACAGGGGGCTGCTCGGCTACACCTTC. This sequence encodes CASSLYDRGLLGYTF. Full variable domain (missing parts from reference TRBV5-6 and TRBJ1-2): DAGVTQSPTHLIKTRGQQVTLRCSPKSGHDTVSWYQQALGQGPQFIFQYYEEEERQRGNFPDRFSGHQFPNYSSELNVNALLLGDSALYLCASSLYDRGLLGYTFGSGTRLTVV.